This TCR beta chain came from a study of shared clonotypes between healthy human individuals. Profiling relied on immunoSEQ multiplex PCR, and the TCRdb table lists in-frame clones only, not all of them. Of around 120,000 clones listed, less than 80% are singletons. Germline assignment: CDR1 WSHSY and CDR2 SAAADI. The V and J ends lost 6 bases and 8 bases, in that order; junction bases with no gene match: 5. There are 13 residues in the CDR3. Sequencing was performed on memory CD8+ T cells sorted from blood. Subset noted: CD45RO+ cells pooled with CCR7-negative TemRA cells. This rearrangement joins TRBV10-2 to TRBJ2-1; 9 nucleotides agree with TRBD2. The receptor comes from a woman aged 30 to 39 in good health. Written as DNA, the CDR3 is TGCGCCAGCAGCACCGGGACTAGCTATGAGCAGTTCTTC. Its translation is CASSTGTSYEQFF.